A selection of T cell receptor beta chains follows, all from one sample in a study of cytomegalovirus exposure and HLA in healthy donors. Assay: immunoSEQ multiplex PCR; the TCRdb copy retains only in-frame clones and omits some. Among roughly 150,000 clones listed, around three quarters were seen once. Sequences were obtained from PBMCs. These TCRs come from a woman in her thirties or forties in good health and CMV-seropositive. Both conserved end residues are part of each CDR3. A D gene is named only where the DNA matches it firmly. Size values are once, few and many counts, or a class for expanded clones, and some rows have none.

cdr3_nt cdr3_aa clone_size d_call j_call v_call
TGTGCCAGCAGTGTAACAGGGGAAAACTATGGCTACACCTTC CASSVTGENYGYTF . TRBD1 TRBJ1-2 TRBV2
TGCGCCAGCAGTTTGGTAGGGGCGAAGACAGATACGCAGTATTTT CASSLVGAKTDTQYF . . TRBJ2-3 TRBV5-1
TGTGCCAGCAGCTTAGCCCTAGCGGGATCCGGTATGAATGAGCAGTTCTTC CASSLALAGSGMNEQFF . TRBD2 TRBJ2-1 TRBV7-2
TGCGCCAGCAGCTTGGATGGACTAGCGTTCTACAATGAGCAGTTCTTC CASSLDGLAFYNEQFF . TRBD2 TRBJ2-1 TRBV5-1
TGTGCCAGCAGCTTCCTAGTTGGCGAGCAGTACTTC CASSFLVGEQYF few . TRBJ2-7 TRBV11-3
TGTGCCAGCGGGGGACTAGCGGGAGGAAATGAGCAGTTCTTC CASGGLAGGNEQFF . TRBD2 TRBJ2-1 TRBV2
TGCAGCCTCCGGGGCGGGAGGGCCGGAGAGACCCAGTACTTC CSLRGGRAGETQYF . TRBD2 TRBJ2-5 TRBV29-1
TGCAGCGTTAGACAGGGGGCGGATTCACCCCTCCACTTT CSVRQGADSPLHF . TRBD1 TRBJ1-6 TRBV29-1
TGTGCCAGCACCCGGGACAGGGACAATCAGCCCCAGCATTTT CASTRDRDNQPQHF few TRBD1 TRBJ1-5 TRBV19
TGCGCCAGCAGCGCCCAACTATCTAGGTGGGAGACCCAGTACTTC CASSAQLSRWETQYF . . TRBJ2-5 TRBV5-1
TGTGCCAGCAGCCCCCTGGACAGGAACACTGAAGCTTTCTTT CASSPLDRNTEAFF few . TRBJ1-1 TRBV14
TGTGCCAGCAGCCAAGAAAGGAGGGCCGAGCAGTACTTC CASSQERRAEQYF once . TRBJ2-7 TRBV14
TGTGCCAGCAGTTTATCCCAGGGGCGTCTGAGCTACACCTTC CASSLSQGRLSYTF . . TRBJ1-2 TRBV28
TGTGCCGGCTGGGGGGGAGGGGAGACCCAGTACTTC CAGWGGGETQYF . TRBD2 TRBJ2-5 TRBV6-1
TGTGCCACCAGCACCGGTCTGGGACAGGGGGGCAATCAGCCCCAGCATTTT CATSTGLGQGGNQPQHF . TRBD1 TRBJ1-5 TRBV15
TGTGCCAGCAGTGACATAATCGGGGGGGGGACGAAGTTCTTC CASSDIIGGGTKFF . TRBD2 TRBJ2-1 TRBV2
TGTGCCAGCAGCTTAGGGGCGGGACTAGGGGAGACCCAGTACTTC CASSLGAGLGETQYF . TRBD2 TRBJ2-5 TRBV11-2
TGTGCCAGCAGTCGAAGACCGGGGAACTACGGCTACACCTTC CASSRRPGNYGYTF . . TRBJ1-2 TRBV14
TGCGCCAGCATGGCGGGCCAGGGGGTTTCCGGGGAGCTGTTTTTT CASMAGQGVSGELFF . TRBD1 TRBJ2-2 TRBV5-1
TGTGCCAGCAGCTTAGGGACAGGCCTATCAGGCGAGCAGTACTTC CASSLGTGLSGEQYF . TRBD1 TRBJ2-7 TRBV11-2
TGCGCCAGCAGTCAACCCGATCGGACGGTTGATTATACTAGCGGTAGAAACAATGAGCAGTTCTTC CASSQPDRTVDYTSGRNNEQFF few TRBD2 TRBJ2-1 TRBV23-1
TGTGCCAGCAGCCCTGCAGCAGGGGAAAATTCACCCCTCCACTTT CASSPAAGENSPLHF . . TRBJ1-6 TRBV11-2
TGTGCCAGCAGCCCGACATGGAGAAACACCATATATTTT CASSPTWRNTIYF . . TRBJ1-3 TRBV7-2
TGTGCCAGCAGCCAAGATCGAAGCGGGGTAAATGAGCAGTTCTTC CASSQDRSGVNEQFF . TRBD2 TRBJ2-1 TRBV4-2
TGTGCCAGCAGTCCCCGGGAAATGGAGCCCCAGCATTTT CASSPREMEPQHF . . TRBJ1-5 TRBV6-5
TGCGCCAGCAGAAAACCGGGACTAGCGGGAGTGGGGCGCACCGGGGAGCTGTTTTTT CASRKPGLAGVGRTGELFF . TRBD2 TRBJ2-2 TRBV10-1
TGCGCCAGCAGCCAAGGGGGACAGGGAGTTGGGGCCAACGTCCTGACTTTC CASSQGGQGVGANVLTF . TRBD1 TRBJ2-6 TRBV4-1
TGTGCCAGCAGCCTAAAACAGGGGTCTGGGCCCCAGCATTTT CASSLKQGSGPQHF few TRBD1 TRBJ1-5 TRBV4-2
TGTGCCAGCAGCGAGACACATACGCAGTATTTT CASSETHTQYF . . TRBJ2-3 TRBV5-4
TGTGCCAGCAGCCTAGTGACTAGTCTCGAGCAGTACTTC CASSLVTSLEQYF . . TRBJ2-7 TRBV7-9
TGCGCCAGCAGCCAAGATCTAGAAGAGACCCAGTACTTC CASSQDLEETQYF . . TRBJ2-5 TRBV4-1
TGTGCCAGCAGCTCCGGGACTAGCGCTGAGCAGTTCTTC CASSSGTSAEQFF few TRBD2 TRBJ2-1 TRBV7-3
TGTGCCAGCAGCTACACAGATACGCAGTATTTT CASSYTDTQYF . . TRBJ2-3 TRBV2
TGCGCCAGCAGCTACGACGGGAGGCAAGAGACCCAGTACTTC CASSYDGRQETQYF once TRBD2 TRBJ2-5 TRBV5-1
TGTGCCAGCAGCCCAGGGCCAGGCACAGATACGCAGTATTTT CASSPGPGTDTQYF . . TRBJ2-3 TRBV9